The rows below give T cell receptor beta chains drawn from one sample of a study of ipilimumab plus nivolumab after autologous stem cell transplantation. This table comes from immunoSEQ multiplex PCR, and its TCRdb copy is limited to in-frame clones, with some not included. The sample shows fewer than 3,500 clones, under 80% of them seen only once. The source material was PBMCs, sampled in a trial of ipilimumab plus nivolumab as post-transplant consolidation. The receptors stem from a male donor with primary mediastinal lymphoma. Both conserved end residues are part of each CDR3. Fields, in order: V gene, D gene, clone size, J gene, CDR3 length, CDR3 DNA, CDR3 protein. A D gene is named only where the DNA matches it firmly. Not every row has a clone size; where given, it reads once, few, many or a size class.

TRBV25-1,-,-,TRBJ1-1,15,TGTGCCAGCAGTCCCTCAAGCACCCGGGGCACTGAAGCTTTCTTT,CASSPSSTRGTEAFF
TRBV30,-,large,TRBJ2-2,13,TGTGCCTGGAGTGGAGAGGACACCGGGGAGCTGTTTTTT,CAWSGEDTGELFF
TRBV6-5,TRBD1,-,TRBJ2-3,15,TGTGCCAGCACCAAACAGGGGAGTAGCACAGATACGCAGTATTTT,CASTKQGSSTDTQYF
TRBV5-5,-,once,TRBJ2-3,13,TGTGCCAGCAGCTTGAATGGTCCAGATACGCAGTATTTT,CASSLNGPDTQYF
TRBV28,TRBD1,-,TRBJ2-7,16,TGTGCCAGCAGTTTCCGACCCGGACAGGGGGGCTACGAGCAGTACTTC,CASSFRPGQGGYEQYF
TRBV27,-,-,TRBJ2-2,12,TGTGCCAGCAGTACCATAGGCGGGGAGCTGTTTTTT,CASSTIGGELFF
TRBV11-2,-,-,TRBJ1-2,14,TGTGCCAGCACCCTTACGGGGTTCGACTATGGCTACACCTTC,CASTLTGFDYGYTF
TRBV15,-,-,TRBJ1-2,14,TGTGTCACCAGCAGAGACGGGGCGCGATATGGCTACACCTTC,CVTSRDGARYGYTF
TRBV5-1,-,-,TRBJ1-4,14,TGCGCCAGCAGCTTGACGGGGCAGAATGAAAAACTGTTTTTT,CASSLTGQNEKLFF
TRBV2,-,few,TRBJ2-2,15,TGTGCCAGCAGTGAAGGCGGTGCGAACACCGGGGAGCTGTTTTTT,CASSEGGANTGELFF
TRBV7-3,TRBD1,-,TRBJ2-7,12,TGTGCCAGCGGACCTCTTGAGGGACAGGGGGACTTC,CASGPLEGQGDF
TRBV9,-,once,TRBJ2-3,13,TGTGCCAGCAGCGGCCGGCCCACAGATACGCAGTATTTT,CASSGRPTDTQYF
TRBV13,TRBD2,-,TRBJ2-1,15,TGTGCCAGCAGCCCGGGACTAGCGGGAGCCAATGAGCAGTTCTTC,CASSPGLAGANEQFF
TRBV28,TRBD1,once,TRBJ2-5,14,TGTGCCAGCAGTTCTCGGGACAGCCAAGAGACCCAGTACTTC,CASSSRDSQETQYF
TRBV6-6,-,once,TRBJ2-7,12,TGTGCCAGCAGCAGCCCTGGTAGGACAGCGTACTTC,CASSSPGRTAYF
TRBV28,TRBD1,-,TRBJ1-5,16,TGTGCCAGCAGTCCCGAAGGACAGGGGAAAAATCAGCCCCAGCATTTT,CASSPEGQGKNQPQHF
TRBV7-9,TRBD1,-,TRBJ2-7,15,TGTGCCAGCAGCCCCGGGACAGGGCCGTCATACGAGCAGTACTTC,CASSPGTGPSYEQYF
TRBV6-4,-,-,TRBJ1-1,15,TGTGCCAGCAATACTGCGACAGGCCGGAGGACTGAAGCTTTCTTT,CASNTATGRRTEAFF
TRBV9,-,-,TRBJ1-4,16,TGTGCCAGCAGCGCATTAGCAGGGGCGGCTAATGAAAAACTGTTTTTT,CASSALAGAANEKLFF
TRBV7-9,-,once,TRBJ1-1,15,TGTGCCAGCAGCTTGGTAAGTTGGGCGGAAACTGAAGCTTTCTTT,CASSLVSWAETEAFF
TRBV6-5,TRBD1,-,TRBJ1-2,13,TGTGCCAGCAGGACAGGGTCTTACTATGGCTACACCTTC,CASRTGSYYGYTF
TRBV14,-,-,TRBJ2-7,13,TGTGCCAGCAGCCCCTTTAACTCCTACGAGCAGTACTTC,CASSPFNSYEQYF
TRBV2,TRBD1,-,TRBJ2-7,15,TGTGCCAGCAGTGGGGGTGGACAGGGTTCCTACGAGCAGTACTTC,CASSGGGQGSYEQYF
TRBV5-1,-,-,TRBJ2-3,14,TGCGCCAGCAGCTCCGGGCCCGGCACAGATACGCAGTATTTT,CASSSGPGTDTQYF
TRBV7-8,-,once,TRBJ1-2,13,TGTGCCAGCAGCTTAGAGTGGGGCGAAAAAACTACCTTC,CASSLEWGEKTTF
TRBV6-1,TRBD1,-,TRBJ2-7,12,TGTGCCAGCACCCGACAGGGCTACGAGCAGTACTTC,CASTRQGYEQYF
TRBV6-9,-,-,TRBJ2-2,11,TGTGCCTACGTGGGCACCGGGGAGCTGTTTTTT,CAYVGTGELFF
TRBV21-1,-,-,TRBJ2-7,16,TGTGCCAGCAGATACTCACTAGCACACGTGTTAGACGAGCAGTACTTC,CASRYSLAHVLDEQYF
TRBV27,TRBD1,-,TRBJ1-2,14,TGTGCCAGCAGTCCCGGACAGGGGCGTTGGGGCTACACCTTC,CASSPGQGRWGYTF
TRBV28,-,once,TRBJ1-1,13,TGTGCCAGCAACGGACGGATGAACACTGAAGCTTTCTTT,CASNGRMNTEAFF
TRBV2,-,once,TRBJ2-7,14,TGTGCCAGCACCCGGACGGAAAACCCCTACGAGCAGTACTTC,CASTRTENPYEQYF
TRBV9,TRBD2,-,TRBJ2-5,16,TGTGCCAGCAGCCCCGCAGGGACTAGCGGGAGAGAGACCCAGTACTTC,CASSPAGTSGRETQYF
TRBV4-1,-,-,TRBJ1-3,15,TGCGCCAGCAGCCGCGTCTTAGGGGGAGGAAACACCATATATTTT,CASSRVLGGGNTIYF
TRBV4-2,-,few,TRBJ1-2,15,TGTGCCAGCAGCCAAGGGGGTGAGGGCCTCGGGGGCTACACCTTC,CASSQGGEGLGGYTF
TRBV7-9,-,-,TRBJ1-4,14,TGTGCCAGCAGCTTAGCCGGTTTTGATGAAAAACTGTTTTTT,CASSLAGFDEKLFF
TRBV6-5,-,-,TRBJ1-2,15,TGTGCCAGCAGTTCGACCTACGCGACAGAAAAGGGCTACACCTTC,CASSSTYATEKGYTF
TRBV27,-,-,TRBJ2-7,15,TGTGCCAGCAGTTCTGAGGAGCGGCCTCAGGACGAGCAGTACTTC,CASSSEERPQDEQYF
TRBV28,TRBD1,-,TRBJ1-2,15,TGTGCCAGCAGTACTCTGACAGGGACGGAAAGTGGCTACACCTTC,CASSTLTGTESGYTF
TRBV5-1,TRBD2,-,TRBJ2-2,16,TGCGCCAGCAGCTCCGATGGAGGACTAGCGTCCGGGGAGCTGTTTTTT,CASSSDGGLASGELFF
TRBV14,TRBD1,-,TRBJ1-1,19,TGTGCCAGCAGCCAAGATTTTGGGGACAGGGGGTATATGAACACTGAAGCTTTCTTT,CASSQDFGDRGYMNTEAFF
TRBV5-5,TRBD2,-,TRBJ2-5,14,TGTGCCAGCAGCTGGGCGGGGGGCGAAGAGACCCAGTACTTC,CASSWAGGEETQYF
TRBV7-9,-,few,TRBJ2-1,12,TGTGCCAGCAGCTTAGTAGGTGGTGAGCAGTTCTTC,CASSLVGGEQFF